This entry features one T cell receptor beta chain sequence. V was clipped by 4 bases and J by 3 bases, with 9 bases between them. This CDR3 spans 14 amino acids. In germline, CDR1 is LNHDA, CDR2 SQIVND (reference sequence). The record originates from a study of T cell responses to AZD1222 COVID-19 vaccine. TCRdb's copy holds only in-frame clones and misses some; the assay was immunoSEQ multiplex PCR. This table has about 110,000 clones, more than 90% appearing once. Sample: peripheral blood, taken on day 0 of AZD1222 vaccination. This TCR was recovered from an adult in good health. This sequence joins TRBV19 and TRBJ2-2, with D maybe TRBD2 (5 bases). CDR3 residues: CASSRQRDTGELFF. The CDR3 coding sequence is TGTGCCAGTAGTAGGCAGAGGGACACCGGGGAGCTGTTTTTT.